This is a list of T cell receptor beta chains from one sample in a study of regulatory T cells in long-lasting Graves disease. TCRdb called the multiplex PCR reads again in MiXCR, with one record for every CDR3 protein. The data contain roughly 420,000 distinct CDR3 sequences, 15% of them singletons. The starting material was peripheral blood mononuclear cells (PBMCs), obtained at new diagnosis, from a patient treated with antithyroid drugs. The receptor set was obtained from a female donor with Graves disease. The CDR3 runs from the conserved cysteine through the conserved F or W. Each record gives: CDR3 length, V gene, CDR3 protein.

cdr3_length: 14
v_call: TRBV10-3
cdr3_aa: CATLRIDSTGELFF

cdr3_length: 15
v_call: TRBV4-2
cdr3_aa: CASSQVGTVNYGYTF

cdr3_length: 17
v_call: TRBV20-1
cdr3_aa: CSALAAGTSGRAYEQYF

cdr3_length: 16
v_call: TRBV10-1
cdr3_aa: CASSATFGTQADTQYF

cdr3_length: 14
v_call: TRBV6-2/TRBV6-3
cdr3_aa: CASDRGGYQETQYF

cdr3_length: 12
v_call: TRBV11-2
cdr3_aa: CASSMSDAEQFF

cdr3_length: 14
v_call: TRBV7-2
cdr3_aa: CASSAGTGSQPQHF

cdr3_length: 16
v_call: TRBV4-3
cdr3_aa: CASSQELAYPQETQYF

cdr3_length: 16
v_call: TRBV13
cdr3_aa: CASSTGTSGFTGELFF

cdr3_length: 14
v_call: TRBV7-2
cdr3_aa: CASSSSPNTGELFF

cdr3_length: 16
v_call: TRBV2
cdr3_aa: CASSSVRQGRTGELFF

cdr3_length: 13
v_call: TRBV6-5
cdr3_aa: CASSYQDVYGYTF

cdr3_length: 14
v_call: TRBV5-5
cdr3_aa: CASSLVGTNYGYTF

cdr3_length: 15
v_call: TRBV7-9
cdr3_aa: CASSREGRGKNIQYF

cdr3_length: 14
v_call: TRBV29-1
cdr3_aa: CSALGQAFTDTQYF

cdr3_length: 17
v_call: TRBV20-1
cdr3_aa: CSANGLAGDYYSYEQYF

cdr3_length: 15
v_call: TRBV6-2/TRBV6-3
cdr3_aa: CASSYGGQPSNEQFF

cdr3_length: 16
v_call: TRBV18
cdr3_aa: CASSPLTSGRAHEQYF

cdr3_length: 13
v_call: TRBV10-3
cdr3_aa: CAIWTGSYNEQFF

cdr3_length: 14
v_call: TRBV5-1
cdr3_aa: CASSPKDRFPSYTF

cdr3_length: 17
v_call: TRBV14
cdr3_aa: CASSQELRRVGADTQYF

cdr3_length: 13
v_call: TRBV5-1
cdr3_aa: CASSFQGPDTQYF

cdr3_length: 16
v_call: TRBV27
cdr3_aa: CASSSLAPDFYNEQFF

cdr3_length: 13
v_call: TRBV20-1
cdr3_aa: CSARAAVSYEQYF

cdr3_length: 13
v_call: TRBV12-3/TRBV12-4
cdr3_aa: CASSAGDQETQYF

cdr3_length: 18
v_call: TRBV7-2
cdr3_aa: CASSLARLAGVFPGELFF

cdr3_length: 13
v_call: TRBV6-5
cdr3_aa: CASSLTRVYGYTF

cdr3_length: 14
v_call: TRBV12-5
cdr3_aa: CASGLNHNGTEQFF

cdr3_length: 16
v_call: TRBV9
cdr3_aa: CASSVKADYYTDTQYF

cdr3_length: 13
v_call: TRBV7-9
cdr3_aa: CASSFDTSYEQYF

cdr3_length: 13
v_call: TRBV27
cdr3_aa: CASSRTATDTQYF

cdr3_length: 14
v_call: TRBV5-1
cdr3_aa: CASSPWDGNTEAFF

cdr3_length: 14
v_call: TRBV11-2
cdr3_aa: CASSLGGAVPEAFF

cdr3_length: 13
v_call: TRBV3-1
cdr3_aa: CASSHLDRGTAFF

cdr3_length: 17
v_call: TRBV6-5
cdr3_aa: CASSYQNWGTTNEKLFF

cdr3_length: 13
v_call: TRBV20-1
cdr3_aa: CSARVGVTDTQYF

cdr3_length: 13
v_call: TRBV10-2
cdr3_aa: CASSAELNTEAFF

cdr3_length: 16
v_call: TRBV20-1
cdr3_aa: CSAAGSGGGSYNEQFF

cdr3_length: 18
v_call: TRBV7-9
cdr3_aa: CASSLWDRAPSTNEKLFF

cdr3_length: 19
v_call: TRBV5-1
cdr3_aa: CASGTGLAELYLKADTQYF

cdr3_length: 15
v_call: TRBV15
cdr3_aa: CATSRDRGGGSEAFF

cdr3_length: 13
v_call: TRBV12-3/TRBV12-4
cdr3_aa: CASSDRAGNTIYF

cdr3_length: 17
v_call: TRBV6-2/TRBV6-3
cdr3_aa: CASSYSGEGPGGQPQHF

cdr3_length: 17
v_call: TRBV4-1
cdr3_aa: CASSQGSATGRNQPQHF

cdr3_length: 17
v_call: TRBV10-1
cdr3_aa: CASAPTSGGGGNQPQHF

cdr3_length: 14
v_call: TRBV3-1
cdr3_aa: CASSPLTGESEQFF

cdr3_length: 14
v_call: TRBV12-3/TRBV12-4
cdr3_aa: CASLWRDRAHEQFF

cdr3_length: 15
v_call: TRBV6-2/TRBV6-3
cdr3_aa: CASSYTQGGQETQYF

cdr3_length: 15
v_call: TRBV9
cdr3_aa: CASSVIPYTNYGYTF

cdr3_length: 14
v_call: TRBV6-2/TRBV6-3
cdr3_aa: CASSYETQNTEAFF

cdr3_length: 14
v_call: TRBV7-9
cdr3_aa: CASSLVSTYNEQFF

cdr3_length: 17
v_call: TRBV6-1
cdr3_aa: CASSRPPASGHTYEQYF

cdr3_length: 17
v_call: TRBV29-1
cdr3_aa: CSVVLLSGGSLVNEQFF

cdr3_length: 16
v_call: TRBV28
cdr3_aa: CASTISFGGRGSPLHF

cdr3_length: 17
v_call: TRBV7-9
cdr3_aa: CASSHTGDHSGANVLTF

cdr3_length: 15
v_call: TRBV27
cdr3_aa: CASSALAGPHNEQFF

cdr3_length: 14
v_call: TRBV6-2/TRBV6-3
cdr3_aa: CASSYSTGIDTQYF

cdr3_length: 16
v_call: TRBV27
cdr3_aa: CASSGYRDREVYEQYF

cdr3_length: 13
v_call: TRBV28
cdr3_aa: CASSLTGVSGYTF

cdr3_length: 14
v_call: TRBV4-2
cdr3_aa: CASSRTGQSYGYTF